Given below is one T cell receptor beta chain in context. This sample was included in a study of PD-L1 blockade in urothelial cancer. Study in general: Male sex and bladder-origin urothelial cancer characterized about 85% of the roughly 30 patients. Blood underwent analysis 3 weeks (second dose) and 6 weeks after treatment began. T cells were recovered from blood samples at a median of approximately 150,000.

Profiled with immunoSEQ multiplex PCR; TCRdb holds only in-frame clones, not every one. The data show 45,000 to 55,000 clones, about four fifths seen once. The CDR3 runs to 13 residues. The germline V gene has CDR1 GTSNPN and CDR2 SVGIG (reference sequence). The J segment lost 6 bases and the V segment lost 8 bases, leaving 12 bases of the junction unmatched. The time point denotes: pretreatment peripheral blood. Enrolled patients showed locally advanced or metastatic urothelial carcinoma. The chain joins TRBV30 to TRBJ2-7, with 8 bases aligning to TRBD2. The receptor comes from a man between 65 and 80 years old with urothelial cancer. The sequenced sample was PBMCs, obtained around atezolizumab (anti-PD-L1) treatment. Here the CDR3 reads CARGGGGPGEQYF. CDR3 DNA: TGTGCCCGGGGGGGCGGGGGCCCAGGCGAGCAGTACTTC.